The sequence of this T cell receptor beta chain was determined in a study of T cells after yellow fever vaccination (dated by TCRdb to 2018 to 2020). Study-wide context: The SMART-Seq v4 Ultra Low Input RNA kit was used to prepare libraries from fractions with low cell numbers. To follow T-cell clones before and after primary and booster YFV17D yellow fever vaccination, bulk TCR alpha and beta repertoires were sequenced over time. Two healthy male donors, one aged 18 to 29 and one aged 30 to 40 years, were included in the cohort. Blood was collected at multiple timepoints before and after primary and secondary immunization, and bulk PBMC replicates and cell subsets were isolated.

Study-level results and caveats: The secondary T-cell response was weaker than the primary response but faster, peaking on day 5 instead of day 15. Because the study included only two donors, the extent to which the findings can be generalized is limited. A small share of clonotypes occurred in both CD4 and CD8 compartments, likely arising from convergent recombination. Most clones expanded after primary vaccination were re-detected after the booster (approximately 96% of CD4 and more than 70% of CD8), suggesting broad memory maintenance. Computational filtering was needed because FACS-sorted repertoires could contain abundant contaminating clonotypes from the bulk population.

Germline trimming amounts to 6 bases on V and 3 bases on J, with 3 as the count of junction bases outside the gene matches. The germline V gene yields SGHRS for CDR1 and YFSETQ for CDR2. From its cysteine to its phenylalanine, the CDR3 spans 13 amino acids. The CDR3 DNA has 39 bases and is translated from base 1. TCR cDNA was synthesized by 5'RACE template switching, through which a universal primer site and unique molecular identifiers were introduced. Priming for cDNA synthesis came from both the TCR alpha and TCR beta constant segments. Library amplification involved two PCR steps, and the second step added sample barcodes and sequencing adapters. Libraries were sequenced on Illumina HiSeq 2500 (2x100 bp) or NovaSeq (2x150 bp). As for the original processing: Demultiplexing of reads and collapsing into UMI consensus sequences were performed with MIGEC, and V(D)J alignment was carried out with MiXCR. Vaccine-responding clonotypes were defined with edgeR using replicate PBMC samples, requiring FDR below 0.01 and a log2 fold change above 5 up to day 15. Each bulk clonotype received a CD4 or CD8 identity based on whether the sequenced CD4 or CD8 repertoire contained that clonotype at higher abundance. TCRdb reprocessing: public reads trimmed at Q25 with fastp, clones called with MiXCR, in-frame beta chains kept. Rows are unified per CDR3 protein, each entry keeping the most common DNA and genes. What appears here as the V and J calls and clone size reflects TCRdb's work, not the paper's. The sample contains roughly 500,000 distinct CDR3 sequences, approximately 21% of them found a single time. The leading ten clones occupy 14% of the sample.

The treatment or condition tag for this specimen amounts to: live attenuated yellow fever vaccine strain. Two biological replicates of bulk PBMCs were collected at each blood-draw timepoint. A standard Ficoll-Paque protocol was used to isolate PBMCs from peripheral blood. TriZol was used to extract RNA from bulk PBMCs, from CD4 and CD8 fractions, and from dextramer-positive and dextramer-negative fractions. As concerns this clonotype: The antigen it recognizes is unknown. No base quality values were provided; no much bigger clone lies one nucleotide off.

This specimen consisted of PBMCs, obtained 15 days after the yellow fever booster vaccination. This sequence originates from a man aged 25 to 40 who received the YFV17D yellow fever vaccine. Recombination connected TRBV5-1 to TRBJ2-1, and TRBD2 matches 7 of the central bases. In nucleotides, the sequence is TGCGCCAGCAAATCTAGCGGCTACAATGAGCAGTTCTTC. It codes for CASKSSGYNEQFF.